Included here is one T cell receptor (beta chain) sequence, with context. No antigen is known for it. The record has no base qualities; no much larger clone is one base away. The immunoSEQ Assay, a bias-controlled multiplex PCR, was used to amplify TCRbeta CDR3 regions from genomic DNA. Concerning the study's data processing: Within the assay, amplification of reference gene primers was used to estimate how many nucleated cells each sample contained. Sequence reads were collapsed and filtered to measure the absolute abundance of every unique TCRbeta CDR3 rearrangement. For each sample, productive Simpson clonality was calculated as the square root of Simpson's diversity index across productive rearrangements. Drawn from immuneACCESS, this table holds only the in-frame rearrangements with V and J called that TCRdb kept. Clones are partly lost; checked studies trace under half to an unresolved V gene and leave the rest unexplained. D and trimming come from the DNA, and the V and J calls and clone size come from that table. In all, the sample holds about 73,000 clones, and about 82% of those were seen once. 1.8% of the sample goes to the ten largest clones.

These data originate in a study of blood T cell repertoires in COVID-19 (TCRdb year 2020). Turning to the overall study: Samples from collaborators originated in the United States, Italy and Spain and spanned both the acute and convalescent phases of COVID-19. Nearly every sample came with metadata listing a de-identified subject ID, COVID-19 status, age in years and sex. The prospective study material was composed of cDNA or gDNA derived from T cells, B-cell-depleted T cells, or PBMCs. Where available, HLA class I and class II types were taken from metadata supplied by the sample provider and were not determined by assay-based typing. The repertoires were made available in a free public database intended to serve as a resource for research on the immune response to SARS-CoV-2. Subjects who had been exposed to COVID-19, were actively infected with it, or had recovered from it provided the deeply sampled blood TCRbeta repertoires that made up the dataset. Samples came from the ongoing ImmuneRACE study (first 160 participants) plus 1,254 subjects from 6 global collaborators.

Results and caveats for the whole study, not just this receptor: The quantity of clinical and demographic metadata differed by source and by participant and was supplied without curation.

The collaborating institutions used their own protocols to collect whole blood in K2EDTA tubes. For TCRbeta analysis, collaborators shipped samples in one of three forms: frozen whole blood, isolated PBMCs, or DNA extracted from either of those sample types. CDR1 is given as LGHDT and CDR2 as YNNKEL, both from the germline V gene (reference sequence). Counted from cysteine to phenylalanine, this CDR3 has 19 amino acids. The CDR3 DNA has 57 bases and is translated from base 1. V is pruned by 1 base and J by 3 bases, leaving 11 bases of the junction without a gene match. Source material: peripheral blood. In this chain, TRBV3-1 (or the pseudogene TRBV3-2) is recombined with TRBJ2-1, and TRBD2 aligns with 11 junction nucleotides. The TCR originated in a woman aged 60 to 75 with acute or convalescent COVID-19. Here the CDR3 is given as CASSQGGTSGLRDYNEQFF. The bases are TGTGCCAGCAGCCAAGGCGGGACTAGCGGACTACGGGACTACAATGAGCAGTTCTTC.